Listed below are T cell receptor beta chains from one sample, sequenced in a study of cytotoxic CD8 clonotypes in ibrutinib-treated CLL. Sequencing was performed with immunoSEQ multiplex PCR; in TCRdb, only in-frame clones are kept and a portion is missing. This table has some 200,000 clones, around three quarters appearing once. This sample comprised PBMCs, obtained after 24 months of ibrutinib treatment. These receptors were collected from a human donor with chronic lymphocytic leukemia. Each CDR3 is given with its conserved first and last residue. The D gene is left open where the match is weak. Part of the rows lack a size; the others show once, few, many or a class for expanded clones.

abundance	v_gene	d_gene	j_gene	CDR3nt	CDR3aa
.	TRBV7-3	TRBD1	TRBJ2-7	TGTGCCAGCAGCCCGGGACAGGGCTTCGGGTACGAGCAGTACTTC	CASSPGQGFGYEQYF
.	TRBV4-3	TRBD1	TRBJ2-1	TGCGCCAGCAGCCACGGAGGGGGACAGGGAATTTCGATTGAGCAGTTCTTC	CASSHGGGQGISIEQFF
.	TRBV10-3	.	TRBJ2-2	TGTGCCATCAGTGAGTCGCAGGGAGGGAACACCGGGGAGCTGTTTTTT	CAISESQGGNTGELFF
few	TRBV19	TRBD2	TRBJ2-2	TGTGCCAGTACCCCGGATCTAGCGGGATTCTTGACCGGGGAGCTGTTTTTT	CASTPDLAGFLTGELFF
.	TRBV7-9	TRBD2	TRBJ2-5	TGTGCCAGCAGCTGGGGACTAGCGGGAGGGCGGACCCAGTACTTC	CASSWGLAGGRTQYF
once	TRBV28	TRBD1	TRBJ1-5	TGTGCCAGCACCGTCCCAGGGGGATACAATCAGCCCCAGCATTTT	CASTVPGGYNQPQHF
.	TRBV21-1	.	TRBJ2-1	TGTGCCAGCAGCAAAGTGGTTCGCGGACAGGGAGTTGAGCAGTTCTTC	CASSKVVRGQGVEQFF
.	TRBV4-2	.	TRBJ2-5	TGTGCCAGCAGCCAACCTAACGGGGAGACCCAGTACTTC	CASSQPNGETQYF
.	TRBV18	.	TRBJ2-7	TGTGCCAGCTCACCGAAGGGACACTCCTACGAGCAGTACTTC	CASSPKGHSYEQYF
.	TRBV5-6	.	TRBJ2-5	TGTGCCAGCAGCTATGGAGGCGGGATGAGACAAGAGACCCAGTACTTC	CASSYGGGMRQETQYF
few	TRBV28	.	TRBJ2-2	TGTGCCAGCAGTTCCCCGGGGGCAGTTCGCACCGGGGAGCTGTTTTTT	CASSSPGAVRTGELFF
.	TRBV5-1	.	TRBJ2-5	TGCGCCAGCAGCTCACCAACCAGGGAAGAGACCCAGTACTTC	CASSSPTREETQYF
.	TRBV5-6	TRBD1	TRBJ2-6	TGTGCCAGCAGCGGCGGACAGGGCCCCAGCTCTGGGGCCAACGTCCTGACTTTC	CASSGGQGPSSGANVLTF
few	TRBV13	.	TRBJ1-2	TGTGCCAGCAGCTTATACAGAGCTAACTATGGCTACACCTTC	CASSLYRANYGYTF